The table lists the clone carrying this TCR beta chain with many counts. Calling Graves' hyperthyroidism stable meant ophthalmopathy did not progress within 18 months. Uncontrolled infection, other autoimmune disease, pregnancy and lactation each barred patients from inclusion. These data come from a study of T cells in Graves' hyperthyroidism and ophthalmopathy. From germline, CDR1 is SQVTM and CDR2 ANQGSEA. The CDR3 is 13 amino acids. V shed 3 bases, J shed 2 bases, and the junction held 2 bases outside the gene matches. Amplified regions were TCR beta CDR3 sequences from RNA transcripts. The HTBI primer set served for first-round RT-PCR of the TCR CDR3. MiXCR, applied by TCRdb to the multiplex PCR reads, yields one record per CDR3 protein. Here the sample spans roughly 49,000 distinct CDR3 sequences, 45% to 65% being singletons.

This chain joins TRBV29-1 and TRBJ2-5; 8 nucleotides agree with TRBD1. The TCR comes from a man aged 18 to 35 with Graves' hyperthyroidism. The sequenced sample consisted of peripheral blood or thyroid tissue (not recorded which). CDR3 coding DNA: TGCAGCGTTGACAGGGGGCTACAAGAGACCCAGTACTTC. Amino acids: CSVDRGLQETQYF.